This T cell receptor beta chain emerged from a study of shared clonotypes between healthy human individuals. Overall study context: Per-donor plates numbered three CD4 naive, three CD4 memory, two CD8 naive and one CD8 memory.

Researchers partitioned CD4+ cells into CD45RA+ naive and CD45RA-negative memory subsets. CDR1 SEHNR and CDR2 FQNEAQ come from the germline V gene (reference sequence). The CDR3 has 17 amino acids. J lost 5 bases, V lost 3 bases, and 11 bases had no gene match. Comments on this clone: Its target is not known.

Study-wide points: Clonotype sharing across donors was expected to vary with sequencing depth.

The data were produced by immunoSEQ multiplex PCR, yet TCRdb's version contains in-frame clones alone and is incomplete. The profile shows 2.3 million or so clones, 93% of them singletons. The chain employs TRBV7-9 and TRBJ2-7; 12 bases are shared with TRBD1. The clonotype was recovered from a man aged 18 to 29 in good health. Some clones in this sample may be carry-over from other donors' samples. The specimen sequenced was naive CD4+ T cells from PBMCs. The subset was: CD45RA+ positively selected. The CDR3 nucleotides are TGTGCCAGCAGCTTTGGACGACCGGGACAGGGGGCCCACGAGCAGTACTTC. As protein: CASSFGRPGQGAHEQYF.